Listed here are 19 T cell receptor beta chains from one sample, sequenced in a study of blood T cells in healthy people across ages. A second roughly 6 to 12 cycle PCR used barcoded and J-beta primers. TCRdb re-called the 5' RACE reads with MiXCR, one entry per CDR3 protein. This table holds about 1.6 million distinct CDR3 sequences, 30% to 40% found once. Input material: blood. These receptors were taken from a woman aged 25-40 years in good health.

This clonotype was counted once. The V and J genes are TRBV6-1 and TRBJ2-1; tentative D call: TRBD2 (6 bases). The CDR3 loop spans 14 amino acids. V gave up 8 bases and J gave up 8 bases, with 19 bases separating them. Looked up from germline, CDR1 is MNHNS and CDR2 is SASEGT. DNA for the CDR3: TGTGCCAGCTCCCAGGGCAGGGAGGTCTATGAGCAGTTCTTC. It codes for CASSQGREVYEQFF.

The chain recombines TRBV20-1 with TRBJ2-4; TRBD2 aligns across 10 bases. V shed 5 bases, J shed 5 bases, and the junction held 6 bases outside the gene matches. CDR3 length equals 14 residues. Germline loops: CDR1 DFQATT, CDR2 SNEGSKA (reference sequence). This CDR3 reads CSAFLAGVENIQYF. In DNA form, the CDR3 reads TGCAGTGCTTTCCTAGCGGGAGTTGAAAACATTCAGTACTTC.

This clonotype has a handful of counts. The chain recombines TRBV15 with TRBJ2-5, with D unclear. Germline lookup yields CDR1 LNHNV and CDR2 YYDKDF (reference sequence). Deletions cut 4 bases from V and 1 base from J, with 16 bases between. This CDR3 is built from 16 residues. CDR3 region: CATSKGRKQIQETQYF. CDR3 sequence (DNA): TGTGCCACCAGCAAAGGACGTAAGCAAATCCAAGAGACCCAGTACTTC.

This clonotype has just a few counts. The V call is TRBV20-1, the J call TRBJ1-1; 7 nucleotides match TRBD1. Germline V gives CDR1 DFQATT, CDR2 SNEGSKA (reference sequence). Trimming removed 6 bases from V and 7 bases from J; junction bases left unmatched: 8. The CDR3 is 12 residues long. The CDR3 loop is CSASQGGGEAFF. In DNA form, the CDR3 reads TGCAGTGCAAGCCAGGGGGGTGGTGAAGCTTTCTTT.

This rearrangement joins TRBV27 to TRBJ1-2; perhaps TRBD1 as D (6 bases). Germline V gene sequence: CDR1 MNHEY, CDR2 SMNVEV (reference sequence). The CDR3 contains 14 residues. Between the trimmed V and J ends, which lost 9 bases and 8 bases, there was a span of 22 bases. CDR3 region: CASSSLTGARGYTF. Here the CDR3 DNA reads TGTGCCAGTTCGTCCCTAACGGGGGCGAGAGGCTACACCTTC.

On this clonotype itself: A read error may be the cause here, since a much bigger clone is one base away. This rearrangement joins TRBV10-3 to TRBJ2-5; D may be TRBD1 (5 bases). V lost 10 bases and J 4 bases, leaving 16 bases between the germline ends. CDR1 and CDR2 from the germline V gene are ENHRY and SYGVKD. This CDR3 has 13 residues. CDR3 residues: CATVFRAGETQYF. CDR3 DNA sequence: TGTGCCACCGTCTTCAGGGCCGGAGAGACCCAGTACTTC.

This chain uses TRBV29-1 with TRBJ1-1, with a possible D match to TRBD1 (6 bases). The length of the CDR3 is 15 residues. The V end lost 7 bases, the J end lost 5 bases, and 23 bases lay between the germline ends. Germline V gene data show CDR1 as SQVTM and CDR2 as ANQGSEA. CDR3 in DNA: TGCAGCGGGGAAGGTCGGGGCAGGGGTGGAACTGAAGCTTTCTTT. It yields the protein CSGEGRGRGGTEAFF. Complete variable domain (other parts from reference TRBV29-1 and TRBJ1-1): SAVISQKPSRDICQRGTSLTIQCQVDSQVTMMFWYRQQPGQSLTLIATANQGSEATYESGFVIDKFPISRPNLTFSTLTVSNMSPEDSSIYLCSGEGRGRGGTEAFFGQGTRLTVV.

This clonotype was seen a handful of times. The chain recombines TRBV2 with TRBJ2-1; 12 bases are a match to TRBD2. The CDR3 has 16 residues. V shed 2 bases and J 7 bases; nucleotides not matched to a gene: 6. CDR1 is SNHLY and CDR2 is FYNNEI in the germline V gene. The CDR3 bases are TGTGCCAGCAGTGAACCACTAGCGGGGGGCTCTAATGAGCAGTTCTTC. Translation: CASSEPLAGGSNEQFF.

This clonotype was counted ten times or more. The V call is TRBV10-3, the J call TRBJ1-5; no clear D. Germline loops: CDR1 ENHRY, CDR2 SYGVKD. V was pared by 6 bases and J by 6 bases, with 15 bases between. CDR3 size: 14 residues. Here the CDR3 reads CAISPGRAIQPQHF. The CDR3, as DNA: TGTGCCATCAGCCCTGGACGGGCGATTCAGCCCCAGCATTTT.

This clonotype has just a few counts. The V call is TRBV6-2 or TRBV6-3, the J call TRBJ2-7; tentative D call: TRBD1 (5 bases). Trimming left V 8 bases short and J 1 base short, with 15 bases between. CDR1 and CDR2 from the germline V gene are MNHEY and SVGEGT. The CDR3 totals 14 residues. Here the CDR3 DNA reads TGTGCCAGCTCGACGACAGCTCTGTCCTACGAGCAGTACTTC. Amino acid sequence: CASSTTALSYEQYF.

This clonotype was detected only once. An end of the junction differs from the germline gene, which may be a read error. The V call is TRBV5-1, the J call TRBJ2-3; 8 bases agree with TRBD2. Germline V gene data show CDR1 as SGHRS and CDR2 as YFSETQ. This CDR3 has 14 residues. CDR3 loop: CASSPGGPTGTQYF. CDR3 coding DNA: TGCGCCAGCAGCCCGGGGGGGCCCACAGGTACGCAGTATTTT. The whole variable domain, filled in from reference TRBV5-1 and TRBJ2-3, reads KAGVTQTPRYLIKTRGQQVTLSCSPISGHRSVSWYQQTPGQGLQFLFEYFSETQRNKGNFPGRFSGRQFSNSRSEMNVSTLELGDSALYLCASSPGGPTGTQYFGPGTRLTVL.

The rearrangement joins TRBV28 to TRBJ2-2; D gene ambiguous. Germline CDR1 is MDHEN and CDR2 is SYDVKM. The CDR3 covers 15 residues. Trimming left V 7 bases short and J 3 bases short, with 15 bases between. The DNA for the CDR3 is TGTGCCAGCACCCGGCCCCTTTCGGACACCGGGGAGCTGTTTTTT. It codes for CASTRPLSDTGELFF. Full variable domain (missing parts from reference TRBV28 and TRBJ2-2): DVKVTQSSRYLVKRTGEKVFLECVQDMDHENMFWYRQDPGLGLRLIYFSYDVKMKEKGDIPEGYSVSREKKERFSLILESASTNQTSMYLCASTRPLSDTGELFFGEGSRLTVL.

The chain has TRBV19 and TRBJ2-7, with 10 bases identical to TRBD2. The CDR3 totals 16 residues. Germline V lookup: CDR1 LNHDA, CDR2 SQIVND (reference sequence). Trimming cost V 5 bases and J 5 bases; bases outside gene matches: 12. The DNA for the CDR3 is TGTGCCAGTAGTGGGCTAGCGGGAGAATTGGTTGACGAGCAGTACTTC. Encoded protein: CASSGLAGELVDEQYF. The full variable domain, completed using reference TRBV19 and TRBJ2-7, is DGGITQSPKYLFRKEGQNVTLSCEQNLNHDAMYWYRQDPGQGLRLIYYSQIVNDFQKGDIAEGYSVSREKKESFPLTVTSAQKNPTAFYLCASSGLAGELVDEQYFGPGTRLTVT.

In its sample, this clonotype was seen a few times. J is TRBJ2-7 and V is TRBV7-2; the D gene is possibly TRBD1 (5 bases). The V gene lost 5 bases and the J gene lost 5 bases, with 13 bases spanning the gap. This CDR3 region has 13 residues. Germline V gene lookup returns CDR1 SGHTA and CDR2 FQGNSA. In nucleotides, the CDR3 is TGTGCCAGCAGCCCCCGGCCCAGGGACGAGCAGTACTTC. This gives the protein CASSPRPRDEQYF.

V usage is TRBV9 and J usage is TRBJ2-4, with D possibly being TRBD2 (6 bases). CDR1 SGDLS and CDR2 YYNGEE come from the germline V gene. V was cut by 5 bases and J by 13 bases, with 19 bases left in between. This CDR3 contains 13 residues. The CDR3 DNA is TGTGCCAGCAGTAAGGAAGGGCGGGGAGAGCAGTACTTC. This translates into CASSKEGRGEQYF.

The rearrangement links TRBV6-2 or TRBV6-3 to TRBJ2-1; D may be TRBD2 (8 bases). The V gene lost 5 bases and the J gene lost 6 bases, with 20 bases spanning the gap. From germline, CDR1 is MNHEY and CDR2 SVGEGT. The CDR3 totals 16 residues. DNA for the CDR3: TGTGCCAGCAGTCTCCCCCCGGGAGGGGGCTTCAATGAGCAGTTCTTC. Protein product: CASSLPPGGGFNEQFF.

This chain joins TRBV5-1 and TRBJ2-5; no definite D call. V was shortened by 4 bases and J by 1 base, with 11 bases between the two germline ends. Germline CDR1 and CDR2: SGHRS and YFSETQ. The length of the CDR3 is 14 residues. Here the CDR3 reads CASSAGPRQETQYF. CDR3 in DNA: TGCGCCAGCAGCGCCGGACCCCGCCAAGAGACCCAGTACTTC.

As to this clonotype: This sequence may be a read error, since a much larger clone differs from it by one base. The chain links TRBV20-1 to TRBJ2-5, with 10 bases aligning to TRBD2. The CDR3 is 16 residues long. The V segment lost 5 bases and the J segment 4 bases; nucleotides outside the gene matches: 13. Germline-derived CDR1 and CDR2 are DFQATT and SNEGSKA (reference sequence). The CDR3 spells CSAPVRSGGARETQYF. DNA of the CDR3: TGCAGTGCTCCCGTGAGGAGCGGGGGGGCGAGAGAGACCCAGTACTTC.

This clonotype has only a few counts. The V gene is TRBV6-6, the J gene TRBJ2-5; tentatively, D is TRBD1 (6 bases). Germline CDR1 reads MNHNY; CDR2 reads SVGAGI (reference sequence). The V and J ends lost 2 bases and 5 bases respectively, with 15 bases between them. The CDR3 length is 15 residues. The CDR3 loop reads CASSYAGGRGETQYF. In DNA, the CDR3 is TGTGCCAGCAGTTACGCGGGTGGCAGGGGTGAGACCCAGTACTTC.